The 26 T cell receptor beta chains below all came from one sample that was sequenced in a study of type 1 and type 2 diabetes patients. PCR was run on genomic DNA. Multiplex PCR with 30 forward and 13 reverse primers amplified the TCR beta CDR3. From the multiplex PCR reads, TCRdb called clonotypes with MiXCR, one entry per CDR3 protein. The table lists about 270,000 distinct CDR3 sequences, 45% to 60% of them singletons, with approximately 15% in the top ten. The material sequenced was peripheral blood mononuclear cells (PBMCs). These receptors all stem from a young man with type 2 diabetes.

The V gene is TRBV2, the J gene TRBJ2-3, with 9 positions matching TRBD1. Looked up from germline, CDR1 is SNHLY and CDR2 is FYNNEI. Losses at the gene ends were 5 bases for V and 2 bases for J; bases not matched to a gene: 11. The CDR3 sequence is 17 residues long. CDR3 bases: TGTGCCAGCAGTTCATCCGGGACAGGGCAATCCACAGATACGCAGTATTTT. Translating it yields CASSSSGTGQSTDTQYF.

The gene calls are TRBV4-1 and TRBJ2-7, with D tentatively TRBD1 (6 bases). The CDR3 covers 15 residues. The V and J ends lost 0 bases and 4 bases respectively, with 13 bases between them. CDR1 is MGHRA and CDR2 is YSYEKL in the germline V gene. CDR3 nucleotides: TGCGCCAGCAGCCAAGACTCCAGTAGGGGGTACGAGCAGTACTTC. Amino acids: CASSQDSSRGYEQYF.

This chain connects TRBV19 to TRBJ1-1; D is unresolved. CDR1 LNHDA and CDR2 SQIVND come from the germline V gene (reference sequence). V lost 2 bases and J lost 1, with 11 bases in between. The CDR3 is 15 amino acids. This chain's CDR3 is CASSIRSRENTEAFF. The CDR3 nucleotides are TGTGCCAGTAGTATAAGGTCCCGGGAGAACACTGAAGCTTTCTTT.

V is TRBV7-9 and J is TRBJ2-3, with 8 bases identical to TRBD1. The CDR3 is 14 residues long. With V trimmed by 3 bases and J by 4 bases, 3 bases remained unmatched. Germline V gene data show CDR1 as SEHNR and CDR2 as FQNEAQ (reference sequence). The DNA of the CDR3 is TGTGCCAGCAGCTTCCAGGGGGCCGCAGATACGCAGTATTTT. Amino acids: CASSFQGAADTQYF.

This clonotype has a handful of counts. This sequence joins TRBV7-3 and TRBJ2-2; D unresolved. Per the germline V gene, CDR1 is SGHTA and CDR2 is FQGTGA. Trimming left V 5 bases short and J 3 bases short, with 7 bases between. The CDR3 is made up of 13 amino acids. The CDR3 loop is CASSLGDTGELFF. CDR3 bases: TGTGCCAGCAGCCTTGGGGACACCGGGGAGCTGTTTTTT.

Of note for this clonotype: At one of its ends the junction is not consistent with the germline gene, which may arise from a read error. The chain is built from TRBV20-1 and TRBJ1-1; D may be TRBD1 (6 bases). Germline CDR1 is DFQATT and CDR2 is SNEGSKA (reference sequence). This CDR3 region has 14 residues. CDR3 DNA: TGCAGTGCCCACCCGAGAAGGGGGAACACTGGAGCTTTCTTT. Translating it yields CSAHPRRGNTGAFF.

This clonotype showed up just a few times. V gene TRBV2 combines with J gene TRBJ1-1; possible D gene TRBD1, 5 bases. Trimming removed 7 bases at V and 0 bases at J, with 9 bases between. Germline CDR1 SNHLY, CDR2 FYNNEI. This CDR3 is 13 amino acids long. DNA for the CDR3: TGTGCCAGCACCGCGACAGTGAACACTGAAGCTTTCTTT. It specifies CASTATVNTEAFF.

This clonotype was seen only a few times. The chain carries TRBV7-3 and TRBJ2-7, with 7 positions matching TRBD2. V trimming: 5 bases; J trimming: 3 bases; junction bases outside the gene matches: 4. Germline V gene lookup returns CDR1 SGHTA and CDR2 FQGTGA. The CDR3 is 13 amino acids. The CDR3 sequence is CASSRLAGYEQYF. CDR3 in DNA: TGTGCCAGCAGCCGATTAGCGGGCTACGAGCAGTACTTC. The complete variable domain, with remaining parts taken from reference TRBV7-3 and TRBJ2-7, reads GAGVSQTPSNKVTEKGKYVELRCDPISGHTALYWYRQSLGQGPEFLIYFQGTGAADDSGLPNDRFFAVRPEGSVSTLKIQRTERGDSAVYLCASSRLAGYEQYFGPGTRLTVT.

The gene calls are TRBV10-1 and TRBJ2-5; a possible D gene is TRBD1 (6 bases). Germline V gene lookup returns CDR1 WNHNN and CDR2 SYGVQD (reference sequence). V was cut by 4 bases and J by 5 bases, with 23 bases left in between. This CDR3 contains 17 residues. The DNA for the CDR3 is TGCGCCAGCAGTGCGTACCCGGGACAAGAGGAAATCGAGACCCAGTACTTC. Protein product: CASSAYPGQEEIETQYF.

This clonotype was seen only once. V and J are TRBV12-3 or TRBV12-4 and TRBJ2-3; D is unclear. The CDR3 runs 13 residues. V lost 3 bases and J 4 bases, leaving 8 bases between the germline ends. This chain's CDR3 is CASSFQAPDTQYF. In DNA form, the CDR3 reads TGTGCCAGCAGTTTTCAGGCTCCAGATACGCAGTATTTT.

The genes are TRBV6-2 or TRBV6-3 and TRBJ1-1; D gene unclear. This CDR3 contains 14 residues. Trimming took off 2 bases at V and 0 bases at J, with 7 bases between the two ends. Germline values: CDR1 MNHEY, CDR2 SVGEGT. CDR3 sequence: CASSYGTMNTEAFF. The CDR3 coding sequence is TGTGCCAGCAGTTACGGAACTATGAACACTGAAGCTTTCTTT.

This sequence joins TRBV25-1 and TRBJ2-7, with 9 bases lining up with TRBD2. The CDR3 has 12 amino acids. V was pared by 3 bases and J by 9 bases, with 3 bases of the junction left unmatched. Per germline, CDR1 MGHDK and CDR2 SYGVNS. The CDR3 is CASSERAGGQYF. The DNA for the CDR3 is TGTGCCAGCAGTGAGAGAGCGGGAGGGCAGTACTTC.

The chain carries TRBV27 and TRBJ1-1; D is perhaps TRBD1 (5 bases). This CDR3 is built from 12 residues. Germline CDR1 MNHEY, CDR2 SMNVEV (reference sequence). Deletions cut 4 bases from V and 6 bases from J, with 9 bases between. This CDR3 is CASSSGGPEAFF. The CDR3 nucleotides read TGTGCCAGCAGTTCGGGGGGACCTGAAGCTTTCTTT.

There are a few counts of this clonotype. The CDR3 DNA follows: TGTGCCAGCAGCGCGACAGGCTTGGAAGCTTTCTTT. Its protein product is CASSATGLEAFF. The rearrangement joins TRBV12-3 or TRBV12-4 to TRBJ1-1, with a tentative D call TRBD1 (6 bases). The CDR3 extends over 12 amino acids. The V and J ends lost 6 bases and 8 bases respectively, with 13 bases between them.

V and J are TRBV5-1 and TRBJ1-3; the D gene is possibly TRBD1 (5 bases). V gave up 1 base and J gave up 3 bases, with 11 bases separating them. The CDR3 contains 15 residues. Germline CDR1 reads SGHRS; CDR2 reads YFSETQ. CDR3 sequence (DNA): TGCGCCAGCAGCTTGAGGGGCAGGGATGGAAACACCATATATTTT. Encoded protein: CASSLRGRDGNTIYF.

This sequence joins TRBV30 and TRBJ1-4; 7 bases fit TRBD1. Germline V gene data show CDR1 as GTSNPN and CDR2 as SVGIG (reference sequence). The V gene end was trimmed by 4 bases and the J gene end by 8 bases; junction bases not matched to a gene: 10. CDR3 length: 14 amino acids. CDR3 region: CAWTQTGREEKLFF. The CDR3 region has the DNA TGTGCCTGGACCCAGACAGGGCGGGAAGAAAAACTGTTTTTT.

The V and J genes are TRBV20-1 and TRBJ2-1; D gene ambiguous. The germline gives CDR1 DFQATT, CDR2 SNEGSKA (reference sequence). This CDR3 has 16 residues. V shed 6 bases and J shed 5 bases, with 23 bases lying between them. The CDR3: CSAILRRPYTNNEQFF. CDR3 DNA sequence: TGCAGTGCCATTCTCCGCCGGCCGTATACAAACAATGAGCAGTTCTTC.

This clonotype turned up a few times. The CDR3 DNA is TGTGCCAGCAGTGGGGCTGTCTATGGCTACACCTTC. Its translation is CASSGAVYGYTF. The rearrangement joins TRBV6-1 to TRBJ1-2; D unresolved. CDR1 and CDR2 from the germline V gene are MNHNS and SASEGT. The CDR3 extends over 12 amino acids. V lost 4 bases and J lost 4, with 7 bases in between.

This clonotype occurred many times. V is TRBV30 and J is TRBJ2-7, with 10 bases aligning to TRBD1. The V gene end was trimmed by 2 bases and the J gene end by 1 base; junction bases not matched to a gene: 5. CDR3 length: 15 amino acids. The germline V gene has CDR1 GTSNPN and CDR2 SVGIG (reference sequence). The DNA of the CDR3 is TGTGCCTGGAGTCCTCCGGGACAGGGGTCCTACGAGCAGTACTTC. As protein: CAWSPPGQGSYEQYF.

A few counts support this clonotype. The chain combines TRBV27 with TRBJ2-7; D is ambiguous. This CDR3 region has 13 residues. The V end lost 4 bases, the J end lost 5 bases, and 12 bases lay between the germline ends. The V gene's germline CDR1 is MNHEY and CDR2 SMNVEV (reference sequence). In DNA, the CDR3 is TGTGCCAGCAGTTCCTCCCGGATTAACGAGCAGTACTTC. This encodes CASSSSRINEQYF.

The chain employs TRBV2 and TRBJ2-2, with 9 bases that match TRBD1. V was clipped by 6 bases and J by 6 bases; unmatched bases: 8. CDR1 and CDR2 from the germline V gene are SNHLY and FYNNEI. This CDR3 comprises 15 residues. The CDR3 DNA reads as TGTGCCAGCAGCTCCTCCAGGACAGGGGCCGGGGAGCTGTTTTTT. Residues: CASSSSRTGAGELFF.

The chain combines TRBV30 with TRBJ2-1, with 7 bases that match TRBD2. The CDR3 covers 16 residues. CDR1 GTSNPN and CDR2 SVGIG come from the germline V gene (reference sequence). Unmatched junction bases numbered 17, after V lost 2 bases and J lost 10 bases. CDR3 nucleotides: TGTGCCTGGAGTCTCAGGGTAGCGGGCATAGCAATAGAGCAGTTCTTC. Residues: CAWSLRVAGIAIEQFF.

This rearrangement joins TRBV29-1 to TRBJ2-3, with D possibly being TRBD1 or TRBD2 (5 bases each). The CDR3 totals 11 residues. Trimming removed 4 bases at V and 9 bases at J, with 11 bases between. Germline loops: CDR1 SQVTM, CDR2 ANQGSEA. In DNA, the CDR3 is TGCAGCGTTGTGTTGGGGGTCACGCAGTATTTT. This gives the protein CSVVLGVTQYF.

The chain combines TRBV6-6 with TRBJ1-2, with D perhaps TRBD1 (5 bases). The length of the CDR3 is 16 residues. Germline assignment: CDR1 MNHNY and CDR2 SVGAGI (reference sequence). Trimming stripped 8 bases from V and 2 bases from J, with 21 bases between. DNA of the CDR3: TGTGCCAGCGCGTATCCCCTCGACAGCTACAACTATGGCTACACCTTC. Residues: CASAYPLDSYNYGYTF.

This clonotype was recorded a few times. The chain carries TRBV29-1 and TRBJ2-5; possibly TRBD1 for D (5 bases). Per germline, CDR1 SQVTM and CDR2 ANQGSEA. V was shortened by 5 bases and J by 5 bases, with 15 bases between the two germline ends. CDR3 length equals 13 residues. CDR3 sequence: CSVYPTGSETQYF. The DNA of the CDR3 is TGCAGCGTTTACCCAACAGGTTCCGAGACCCAGTACTTC.

V usage is TRBV7-8 and J usage is TRBJ2-2; TRBD2 aligns across 7 bases. The CDR3 has 15 residues. Trimming at V came to 5 bases and at J to 7 bases, leaving 10 bases not matched to a gene. Germline assignment: CDR1 SGHVS and CDR2 FQNEAQ. The CDR3 nucleotides are TGTGCCAGCAGCGGGTCGCGGGGGATCAGCGGGGAGCTGTTTTTT. This gives the protein CASSGSRGISGELFF.